This TCR beta chain was retrieved from a study of CD8+CD57+ T cells in acquired aplastic anemia. Findings and caveats of the study: Researchers report that twenty-nine CD8+ CDR3 sequences appeared in both patients and controls.

This CDR3 contains 12 residues. CDR1 is DFQATT, CDR2 SNEGSKA, per germline (reference sequence). Trimming cost V 7 bases and J 7 bases, with 14 bases left between them. The count of this clonotype is one. Its antigen is unidentified. CDR3 and TCR beta VDJ profiling relied on a genomic DNA template. Each CDR3 protein is one row after TCRdb ran MiXCR on the reads. The sample includes fewer than 250,000 distinct CDR3 sequences, around 45% of them seen just once. Patients chosen for sequencing had shown CD8+CD57+ cell expansion by flow cytometry. Severe acquired aplastic anemia affected all patients. The blood sampling took place in patients who had so far received no therapy.

Sequencing was done on a sample of sorted CD4+, CD8+, or CD8+CD57+ T cells (not recorded which) from PBMCs. This TCR was recovered from a human donor with aplastic anemia. This sequence joins TRBV20-1 and TRBJ2-1, with a weak D call TRBD1 (5 bases). The CDR3 reads CSVPGNTNEQFF. The CDR3 nucleotides are TGCAGTGTTCCAGGGAACACGAATGAGCAGTTCTTC.